The entry below describes one T cell receptor (beta chain). The antigen remains undetermined. This entry is derived from a study of vaccination effects on CD4 cells after COVID-19. Notes on the study in general: Recruitment yielded few convalescent patients, and the study had no early post-infection timepoints.

Assay: immunoSEQ multiplex PCR; the TCRdb copy retains only in-frame clones and omits some. The data show more than 60,000 clones, around 74% seen once. The CDR3 sequence is 14 residues long. V lost 0 bases to trimming and J lost 4 bases, with 7 bases between them. CDR1 and CDR2 from the germline V gene are MNHEY and SVGAGI. ViraFEST expansion of antigen-specific CD4+ T cells with viral peptide pools preceded sequencing. With nine to eleven days of culture completed, CD4+ T cells were isolated. Either the mRNA-1273 or the BNT162b2 vaccine was given to participants as two doses. The sample consisted of CD4+ T cells from PBMCs cultured with HCoV-229E spike peptides, taken after COVID-19 vaccination. This sequence originates from a human donor who received a COVID-19 vaccine. This chain joins TRBV6-5 and TRBJ1-5; no clear D. For the CDR3, the DNA is TGTGCCAGCAGTTACTCGGCAGGAAATCAGCCCCAGCATTTT. As protein: CASSYSAGNQPQHF.